A selection of T cell receptor beta chains follows, all from one sample in a study. MiXCR, run by TCRdb on the RT-PCR reads, gives a single entry per CDR3 protein. Of 550,000 to 750,000 distinct CDR3 sequences listed, 14% are singletons. The material sequenced was memory CD4+ T cells from blood. Every receptor here comes from a female donor in good health, serving as a healthy control. The CDR3 runs from the conserved cysteine through the conserved F or W. Fields, in order: clone size, D gene, V gene, J gene, CDR3 protein, CDR3 DNA. D genes are given only for firm matches. Expanded clones get a size class; other rows say once, few or many, or leave the size out.

few	TRBD1	TRBV5-1	TRBJ1-1	CASRQGRTEAFF	TGCGCCAGCAGACAGGGGAGGACTGAAGCTTTCTTT
many	TRBD1	TRBV10-3	TRBJ1-2	CAISGGSGTGDNYGYTF	TGTGCCATCAGTGGCGGGTCAGGGACAGGCGATAACTATGGCTACACCTTC
few	-	TRBV18	TRBJ1-1	CASSPQGKVNTEAFF	TGTGCCAGCTCACCGCAGGGGAAAGTCAACACTGAAGCTTTCTTT
few	-	TRBV18	TRBJ2-6	CASSPWPLTGANVLTF	TGTGCCAGCTCACCATGGCCCCTGACTGGGGCCAACGTCCTGACTTTC
many	TRBD2	TRBV10-3	TRBJ2-7	CAIGSGGSYEQYF	TGTGCCATCGGCAGCGGGGGTAGCTACGAGCAGTACTTC
many	-	TRBV20-1	TRBJ2-5	CSASKGETQYF	TGCAGTGCTAGTAAGGGGGAGACCCAGTACTTC
many	TRBD1	TRBV6-2/TRBV6-3	TRBJ1-5	CASSFRDSSNQPQHF	TGTGCCAGCAGTTTCCGGGACAGTAGCAATCAGCCCCAGCATTTT
many	-	TRBV12-3/TRBV12-4	TRBJ2-7	CASTWTTYEQYF	TGTGCCAGCACGTGGACCACCTACGAGCAGTACTTC
-	-	TRBV20-1	TRBJ2-2	CSALLSSSNTGELFF	TGCAGTGCTCTCCTTTCCTCCTCGAACACCGGGGAGCTGTTTTTT
-	-	TRBV20-1	TRBJ1-3	CSASGQLDSGNTIYF	TGCAGTGCTAGCGGACAGTTAGACTCTGGAAACACCATATATTTT
many	-	TRBV4-3	TRBJ2-3	CASSQDLARPRDTQYF	TGCGCCAGCAGCCAAGATTTGGCCAGACCCAGAGATACGCAGTATTTT
many	-	TRBV4-3	TRBJ1-2	CASSQDGGPTYGYTF	TGCGCCAGCAGCCAAGACGGGGGACCCACCTATGGCTACACCTTC
few	TRBD1	TRBV12-3/TRBV12-4	TRBJ1-2	CASSFVSGGNNYGYTF	TGTGCCAGCAGTTTCGTATCAGGGGGCAATAACTATGGCTACACCTTC
many	-	TRBV6-5	TRBJ2-1	CASSYSFNEQFF	TGTGCCAGCAGTTACTCGTTCAATGAGCAGTTCTTC
few	-	TRBV24-1	TRBJ1-5	CATSDDGSPLSWPQHF	TGTGCCACCAGTGATGATGGTTCCCCCCTATCTTGGCCCCAGCATTTT
few	-	TRBV20-1	TRBJ1-2	CSASEGGQGYTF	TGCAGTGCTAGTGAGGGAGGGCAGGGCTACACCTTC
-	-	TRBV6-2/TRBV6-3	TRBJ1-1	CASSYSIRQNTEAFF	TGTGCCAGCAGTTACTCGATAAGGCAGAACACTGAAGCTTTCTTT
many	TRBD2	TRBV20-1	TRBJ2-7	CSAKSQTSGTTYEQYF	TGCAGTGCAAAATCCCAGACTAGCGGGACTACCTACGAGCAGTACTTC
many	-	TRBV5-5	TRBJ2-3	CASSLGSGRDTQYF	TGTGCCAGCAGCTTGGGGTCAGGACGAGATACGCAGTATTTT
few	-	TRBV20-1	TRBJ1-5	CSARDSTVLWGSNQPQHF	TGCAGTGCTAGAGATTCTACTGTCCTTTGGGGGAGCAATCAGCCCCAGCATTTT
-	TRBD1	TRBV3-1	TRBJ1-1	CASSDRGWTEAFF	TGTGCCAGCAGTGACAGGGGTTGGACTGAAGCTTTCTTT
many	-	TRBV20-1	TRBJ1-2	CSALPWQSNYGYTF	TGCAGTGCCCTCCCCTGGCAGTCTAACTATGGCTACACCTTC
many	TRBD2	TRBV4-1	TRBJ2-1	CASSSRLAREEQFF	TGCGCCAGCAGCTCCCGACTAGCGAGGGAGGAGCAGTTCTTC
few	TRBD1	TRBV5-1	TRBJ1-2	CASSSGTGVDGYTF	TGCGCCAGCAGCTCCGGGACAGGGGTTGATGGCTACACCTTC
few	TRBD2	TRBV11-2	TRBJ2-1	CASTGLAGRSYNEQFF	TGTGCCAGCACGGGACTAGCGGGGCGCTCCTACAATGAGCAGTTCTTC
-	-	TRBV3-1	TRBJ1-1	CASSQGVVYHTEAFF	TGTGCCAGCAGCCAGGGGGTGGTCTACCACACTGAAGCTTTCTTT
many	-	TRBV29-1	TRBJ1-1	CSVTRGPNTEAFF	TGCAGCGTTACCCGGGGACCTAACACTGAAGCTTTCTTT
many	TRBD2	TRBV11-2	TRBJ2-5	CASSSGTSGRAQETQYF	TGTGCCAGCAGCTCAGGGACTAGCGGGAGGGCCCAAGAGACCCAGTACTTC
few	TRBD1	TRBV12-3/TRBV12-4	TRBJ1-2	CASSEGTDYYGYTF	TGTGCCAGCAGCGAAGGGACAGACTACTATGGCTACACCTTC
few	-	TRBV27	TRBJ1-2	CATSKAGSYGYTF	TGTGCCACCTCTAAGGCGGGATCCTATGGCTACACCTTC
-	-	TRBV7-2	TRBJ2-3	CASSLEREDTQYF	TGTGCCAGCAGCTTAGAGAGGGAAGATACGCAGTATTTT
-	-	TRBV20-1	TRBJ1-5	CSASVGGSNQPQHF	TGCAGTGCAAGCGTGGGGGGCAGCAATCAGCCCCAGCATTTT
-	-	TRBV5-6	TRBJ1-6	CASSQAGAGNSPLHF	TGTGCCAGCAGTCAAGCAGGGGCCGGGAATTCACCCCTCCACTTT
-	-	TRBV6-6	TRBJ2-3	CASTDSSAGTTDTQYF	TGTGCCAGCACCGACAGCTCGGCGGGGACCACAGATACGCAGTATTTT
-	TRBD1	TRBV20-1	TRBJ2-5	CSATEGGAYRGRPEETQYF	TGCAGTGCTACCGAGGGGGGGGCATACAGGGGGCGCCCCGAAGAGACCCAGTACTTC
many	TRBD1	TRBV9	TRBJ2-3	CASSVAAQGNTDTQYF	TGTGCCAGCAGCGTAGCAGCACAGGGGAACACAGATACGCAGTATTTT
many	-	TRBV27	TRBJ2-5	CASSFTHQETQYF	TGTGCCAGCAGTTTCACCCACCAAGAGACCCAGTACTTC
many	-	TRBV7-2	TRBJ2-5	CASSLGAGYQETQYF	TGTGCCAGCAGCTTAGGTGCAGGGTACCAAGAGACCCAGTACTTC
few	TRBD2	TRBV20-1	TRBJ2-7	CSARVVAGSYEQYF	TGCAGTGCTAGAGTCGTAGCGGGAAGCTACGAGCAGTACTTC
few	-	TRBV29-1	TRBJ1-1	CSGNTPGNTEAFF	TGCAGCGGAAACACCCCGGGGAACACTGAAGCTTTCTTT
few	TRBD2	TRBV29-1	TRBJ2-5	CSVRAGGTQETQYF	TGCAGCGTTCGGGCGGGAGGAACGCAAGAGACCCAGTACTTC
-	-	TRBV20-1	TRBJ1-2	CSASAGAAGYTF	TGCAGTGCTAGCGCAGGGGCGGCTGGCTACACCTTC